This T cell receptor beta chain comes out of a study of T cell responses to AZD1222 COVID-19 vaccine. Remarks on this clone: Its antigen is undetermined.

The CDR3 is made up of 16 amino acids. J was trimmed by 3 bases and V by 7 bases; bases with no gene match: 13. The germline gives CDR1 MDHEN, CDR2 SYDVKM. Study conclusions and caveats: Rises in breadth and depth of Spike-specific TCRs came after two AZD1222 doses. Targeting of unmutated variant regions was reportedly seen in nearly half of spike-specific TCRs.

The repertoire was sequenced with immunoSEQ multiplex PCR; TCRdb's copy has only in-frame clones and lacks some. The sample records approximately 150,000 clones, approximately 93% being singletons. Sequenced material: peripheral blood, taken after recovery from COVID-19. This chain links TRBV28 with TRBJ2-7; the match to TRBD1 covers 9 bases. The clonotype originates from an adult who had recovered from COVID-19. CDR3: CASNELPGTGRYEQYF. The CDR3 coding sequence is TGTGCCAGCAACGAACTCCCCGGGACAGGGCGCTACGAGCAGTACTTC.